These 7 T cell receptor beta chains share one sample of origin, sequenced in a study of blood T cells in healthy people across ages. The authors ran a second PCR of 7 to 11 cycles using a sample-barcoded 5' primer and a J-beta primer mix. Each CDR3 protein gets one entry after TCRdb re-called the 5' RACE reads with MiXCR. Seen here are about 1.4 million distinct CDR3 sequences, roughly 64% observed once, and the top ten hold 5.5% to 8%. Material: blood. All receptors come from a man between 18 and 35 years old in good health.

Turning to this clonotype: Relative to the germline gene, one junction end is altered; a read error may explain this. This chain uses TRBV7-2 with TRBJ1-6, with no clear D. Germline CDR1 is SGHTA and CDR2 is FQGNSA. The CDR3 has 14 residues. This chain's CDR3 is CASSSQGGKSPLHF. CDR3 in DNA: TGTGCCAGTAGCTCCCAAGGAGGCAAGTCACCCCTCCACTTT. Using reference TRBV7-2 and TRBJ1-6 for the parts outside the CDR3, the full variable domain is GAGVSQSPSNKVTEKGKDVELRCDPISGHTALYWYRQSLGQGLEFLIYFQGNSAPDKSGLPSDRFSAERTGGSVSTLTIQRTQQEDSAVYLCASSSQGGKSPLHFGNGTRLTVT.

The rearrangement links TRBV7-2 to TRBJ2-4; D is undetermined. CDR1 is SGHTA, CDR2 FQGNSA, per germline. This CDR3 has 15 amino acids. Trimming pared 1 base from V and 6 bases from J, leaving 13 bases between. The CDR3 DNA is TGTGCCAGCAGCTTAGGTCTGGGCGTGGGAAACATTCAGTACTTC. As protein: CASSLGLGVGNIQYF.

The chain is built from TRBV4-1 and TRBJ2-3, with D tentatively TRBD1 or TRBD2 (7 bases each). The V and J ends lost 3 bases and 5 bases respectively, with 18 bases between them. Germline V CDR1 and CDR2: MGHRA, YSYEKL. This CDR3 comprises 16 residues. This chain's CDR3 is CASSQFTGEGGDTQYF. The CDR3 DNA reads TGCGCCAGCAGCCAGTTTACAGGGGAGGGTGGAGATACGCAGTATTTT.

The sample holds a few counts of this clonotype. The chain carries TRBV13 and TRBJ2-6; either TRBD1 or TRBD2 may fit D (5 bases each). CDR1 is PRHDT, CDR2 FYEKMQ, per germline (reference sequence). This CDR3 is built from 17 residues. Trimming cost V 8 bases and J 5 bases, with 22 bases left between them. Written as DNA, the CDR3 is TGTGCCAGCGTCCCCGGGGCACCCCAACGTTGGGCCAACGTCCTGACTTTC. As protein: CASVPGAPQRWANVLTF.

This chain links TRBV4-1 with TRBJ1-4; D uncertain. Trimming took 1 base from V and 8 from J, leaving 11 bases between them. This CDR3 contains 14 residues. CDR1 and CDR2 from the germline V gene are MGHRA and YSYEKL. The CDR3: CASSQALTPEKLFF. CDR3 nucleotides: TGCGCCAGCAGCCAAGCACTAACTCCCGAAAAACTGTTTTTT.

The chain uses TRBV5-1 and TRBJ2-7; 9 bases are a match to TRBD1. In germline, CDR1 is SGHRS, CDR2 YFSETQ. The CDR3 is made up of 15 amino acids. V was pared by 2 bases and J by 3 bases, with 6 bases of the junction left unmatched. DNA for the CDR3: TGCGCCAGCAGCTTCATGGAGGGACAGGGCTACGAGCAGTACTTC. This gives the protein CASSFMEGQGYEQYF. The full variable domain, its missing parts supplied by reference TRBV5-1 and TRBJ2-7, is KAGVTQTPRYLIKTRGQQVTLSCSPISGHRSVSWYQQTPGQGLQFLFEYFSETQRNKGNFPGRFSGRQFSNSRSEMNVSTLELGDSALYLCASSFMEGQGYEQYFGPGTRLTVT.

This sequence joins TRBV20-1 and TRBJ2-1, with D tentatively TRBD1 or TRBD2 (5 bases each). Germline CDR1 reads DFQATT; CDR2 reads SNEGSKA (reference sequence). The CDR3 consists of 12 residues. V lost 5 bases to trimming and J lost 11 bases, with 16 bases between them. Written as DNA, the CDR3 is TGCAGTGCTTTCCGGGACCACAGAAAGCAGTTCTTC. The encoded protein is CSAFRDHRKQFF.